This entry lists 5 T cell receptor beta chains sequenced from one sample in a study of T cells after yellow fever vaccination. TCRdb analysed the 5' RACE reads with MiXCR anew, one entry per CDR3 protein. The sample has around 340,000 distinct CDR3 sequences, over 8% seen once. The source material was PBMCs, sampled on the day of the first yellow fever vaccination. These receptor sequences come from a man between 18 and 29 years old who received the YFV17D yellow fever vaccine.

This clonotype was seen repeatedly, ten times or more. The V call is TRBV5-1, the J call TRBJ1-1, with D possibly matching TRBD1 (5 bases). The CDR3 runs to 14 residues. Looked up from germline, CDR1 is SGHRS and CDR2 is YFSETQ. Trimming cost V 0 bases and J 1 base, with 7 bases left between them. The DNA of the CDR3 is TGCGCCAGCAGCTTGGGGGACGGGAACACTGAAGCTTTCTTT. Amino acid sequence: CASSLGDGNTEAFF. The full variable domain, completed using reference TRBV5-1 and TRBJ1-1, is KAGVTQTPRYLIKTRGQQVTLSCSPISGHRSVSWYQQTPGQGLQFLFEYFSETQRNKGNFPGRFSGRQFSNSRSEMNVSTLELGDSALYLCASSLGDGNTEAFFGQGTRLTVV.

This clonotype showed up many times. The chain joins TRBV2 to TRBJ2-2; 7 nucleotides agree with TRBD1. Trimming took 2 bases from V and 7 from J; bases not matched to a gene: 7. The CDR3 spans 15 residues. The germline V gene encodes CDR1 SNHLY and CDR2 FYNNEI. The CDR3 DNA follows: TGTGCCAGCAGTGAAAACAGGGGCGGATACGGGGAGCTGTTTTTT. It yields the protein CASSENRGGYGELFF.

The chain couples TRBV12-3 or TRBV12-4 to TRBJ1-1; D is unresolved. There are 12 residues in the CDR3. V was shortened by 6 bases and J by 2 bases, with 7 bases between the two germline ends. CDR3: CASSQYNTEAFF. The CDR3 nucleotides read TGTGCCAGCAGCCAATATAACACTGAAGCTTTCTTT.

This clonotype has more than one count but fewer than ten. The chain combines TRBV5-1 with TRBJ2-6; the D is unclear. CDR3 length: 15 amino acids. Germline CDR1 SGHRS, CDR2 YFSETQ. V was trimmed by 4 bases and J by 2 bases, leaving 10 bases between them. CDR3 loop: CASSPRAAGANVLTF. CDR3 nucleotide sequence: TGCGCCAGCAGCCCCCGAGCTGCTGGGGCCAACGTCCTGACTTTC.

The table lists this clonotype with a few counts. The rearrangement uses TRBV6-5 and TRBJ2-1; 7 nucleotides match TRBD1. Losses at the gene ends were 2 bases for V and 8 bases for J; bases not matched to a gene: 6. The CDR3 is 14 amino acids. Germline V lookup: CDR1 MNHEY, CDR2 SVGAGI. The CDR3 bases are TGTGCCAGCAGTTACCAGGCAGGGGGATATGAGCAGTTCTTC. Translating gives CASSYQAGGYEQFF.